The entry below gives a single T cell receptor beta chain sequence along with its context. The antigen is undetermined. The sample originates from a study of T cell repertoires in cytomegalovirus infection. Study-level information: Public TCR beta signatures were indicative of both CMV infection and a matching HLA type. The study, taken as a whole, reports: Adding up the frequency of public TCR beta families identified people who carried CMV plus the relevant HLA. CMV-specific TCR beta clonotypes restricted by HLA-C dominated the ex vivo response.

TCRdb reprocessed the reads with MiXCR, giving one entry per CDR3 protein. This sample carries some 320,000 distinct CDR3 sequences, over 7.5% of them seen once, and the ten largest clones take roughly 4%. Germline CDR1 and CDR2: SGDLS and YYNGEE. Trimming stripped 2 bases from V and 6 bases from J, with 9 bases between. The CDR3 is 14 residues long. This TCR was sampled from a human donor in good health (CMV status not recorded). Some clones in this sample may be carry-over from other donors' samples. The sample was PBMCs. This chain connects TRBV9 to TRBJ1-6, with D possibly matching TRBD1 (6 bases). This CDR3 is CASSVRGGNSPLHF. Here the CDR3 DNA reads TGTGCCAGCAGCGTCAGGGGAGGTAATTCACCCCTCCACTTT.